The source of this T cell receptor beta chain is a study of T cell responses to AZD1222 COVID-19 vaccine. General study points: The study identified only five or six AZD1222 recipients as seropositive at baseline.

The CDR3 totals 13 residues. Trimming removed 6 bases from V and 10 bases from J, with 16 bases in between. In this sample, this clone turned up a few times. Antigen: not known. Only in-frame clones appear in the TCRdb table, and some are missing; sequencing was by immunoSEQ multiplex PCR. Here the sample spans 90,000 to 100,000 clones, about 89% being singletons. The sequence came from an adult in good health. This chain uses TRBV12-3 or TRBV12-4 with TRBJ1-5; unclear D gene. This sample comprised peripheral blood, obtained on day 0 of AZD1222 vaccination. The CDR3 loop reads CASRQDAAGPQHF. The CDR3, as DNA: TGTGCCAGCAGGCAAGATGCGGCAGGACCCCAGCATTTT.